This section outlines one T cell receptor (beta chain) sequence together with its context. The antigen remains undetermined. These data come from a study of shared clonotypes between healthy human individuals. Study-wide results and caveats: Some clonotypes were shared by all four sorted-subset donors, while others were not shared. The non-shared ones had lower generation probabilities than the shared ones. The expectation was that sequencing depth would affect clonotype sharing among donors. Although depth was large, rarefaction showed that sequencing of the sorted subsets was incomplete.

TCRdb's copy holds only in-frame clones and misses some; the assay was immunoSEQ multiplex PCR. The sample yields 2 million or so clones, about 95% seen once. Germline trimming cut 5 bases from V and 6 bases from J; bases unmatched to any gene: 10. The CDR3 loop spans 16 amino acids. Per germline, CDR1 SGHAT and CDR2 FQNNGV. CD45RO-negative, CCR7-selected cells formed the naive CD8 fraction, which excluded terminally differentiated effector memory CD45RA+ cells. The sequence was collected from a young man in good health. What was sequenced was naive CD8+ T cells sorted from blood. V and J are TRBV11-2 and TRBJ2-2, with 9 bases matching TRBD1. The CDR3 DNA follows: TGTGCCAGCAGCGGCTTGGACAGGGGTTTTGCCGGGGAGCTGTTTTTT. Residues: CASSGLDRGFAGELFF.